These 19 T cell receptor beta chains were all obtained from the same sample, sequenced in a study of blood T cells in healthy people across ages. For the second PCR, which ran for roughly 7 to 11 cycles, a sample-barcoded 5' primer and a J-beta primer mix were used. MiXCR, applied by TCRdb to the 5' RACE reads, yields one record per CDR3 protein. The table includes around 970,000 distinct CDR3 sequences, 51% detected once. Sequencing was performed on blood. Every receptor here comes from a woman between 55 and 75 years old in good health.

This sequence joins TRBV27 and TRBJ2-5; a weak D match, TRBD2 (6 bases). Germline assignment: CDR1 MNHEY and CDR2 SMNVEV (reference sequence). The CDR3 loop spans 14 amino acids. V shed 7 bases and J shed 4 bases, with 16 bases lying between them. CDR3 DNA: TGTGCCAGCAAAGATCTGGGGGGAGGAGAGACCCAGTACTTC. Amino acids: CASKDLGGGETQYF.

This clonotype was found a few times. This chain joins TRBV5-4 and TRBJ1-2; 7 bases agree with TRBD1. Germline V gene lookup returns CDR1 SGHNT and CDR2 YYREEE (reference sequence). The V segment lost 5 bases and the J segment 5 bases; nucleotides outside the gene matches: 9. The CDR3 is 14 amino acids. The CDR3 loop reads CASSYLGTEYGYTF. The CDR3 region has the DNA TGTGCCAGCAGTTACCTCGGGACAGAGTATGGCTACACCTTC.

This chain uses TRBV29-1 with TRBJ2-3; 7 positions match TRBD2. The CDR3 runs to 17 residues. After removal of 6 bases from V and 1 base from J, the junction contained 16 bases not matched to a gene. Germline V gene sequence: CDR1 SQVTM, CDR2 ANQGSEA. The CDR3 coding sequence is TGCAGCGTCCGCCCCTACCTAGCGGCTGGAGGCACAGATACGCAGTATTTT. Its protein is CSVRPYLAAGGTDTQYF.

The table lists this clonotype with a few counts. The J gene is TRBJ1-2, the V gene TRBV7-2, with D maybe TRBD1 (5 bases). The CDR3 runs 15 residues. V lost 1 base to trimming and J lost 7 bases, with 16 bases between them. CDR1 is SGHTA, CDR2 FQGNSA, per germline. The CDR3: CASSLVAGSLGGYTF. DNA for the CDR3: TGTGCCAGCAGCTTAGTTGCAGGGTCTCTCGGTGGCTACACCTTC.

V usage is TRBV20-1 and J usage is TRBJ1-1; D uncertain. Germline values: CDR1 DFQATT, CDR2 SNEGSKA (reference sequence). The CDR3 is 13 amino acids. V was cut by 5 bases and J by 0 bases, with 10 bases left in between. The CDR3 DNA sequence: TGCAGTGCTCAAGGACCGCTGAACACTGAAGCTTTCTTT. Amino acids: CSAQGPLNTEAFF.

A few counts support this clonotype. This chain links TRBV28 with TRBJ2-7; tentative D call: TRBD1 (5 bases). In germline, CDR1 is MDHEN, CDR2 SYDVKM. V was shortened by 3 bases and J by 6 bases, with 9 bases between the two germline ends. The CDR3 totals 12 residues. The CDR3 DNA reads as TGTGCCAGCAGTTTCGTCAGGGCCGAGCAGTACTTC. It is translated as CASSFVRAEQYF.

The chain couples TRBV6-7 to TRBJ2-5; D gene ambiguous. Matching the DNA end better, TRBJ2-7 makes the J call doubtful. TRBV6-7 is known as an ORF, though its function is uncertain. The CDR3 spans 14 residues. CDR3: CASSENLTGYEQYF. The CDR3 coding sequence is TGTGCCAGCAGTGAGAATTTGACTGGTTACGAGCAGTACTTC.

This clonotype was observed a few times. CDR3: CASSLEVAGVRETQYF. The CDR3 DNA reads TGTGCCAGCAGCTTGGAAGTAGCGGGAGTCAGAGAGACCCAGTACTTC. The chain joins TRBV5-4 to TRBJ2-5, with TRBD2 matching over 9 bases. The CDR3 sequence is 16 residues long. Trimming at V came to 0 bases and at J to 4 bases, leaving 7 bases not matched to a gene. In germline, CDR1 is SGHNT, CDR2 YYREEE (reference sequence).

DNA of the CDR3: TGCGCCAGCAGCCAGATAGTCGGGAATGGCTACACCTTC. This codes for CASSQIVGNGYTF. V gene TRBV4-1 combines with J gene TRBJ1-2; no clear D gene. The V end was cut by 3 bases, the J end by 6 bases, with 11 bases between. The CDR3 extends over 13 amino acids. Germline V gene sequence: CDR1 MGHRA, CDR2 YSYEKL.

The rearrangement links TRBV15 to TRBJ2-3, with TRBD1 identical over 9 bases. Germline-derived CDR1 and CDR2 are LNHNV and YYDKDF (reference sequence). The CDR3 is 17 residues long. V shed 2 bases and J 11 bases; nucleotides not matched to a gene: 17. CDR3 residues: CATSRTRTGVWGPRQYF. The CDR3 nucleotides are TGTGCCACCAGCAGAACCAGGACAGGGGTATGGGGACCTAGGCAGTATTTT.

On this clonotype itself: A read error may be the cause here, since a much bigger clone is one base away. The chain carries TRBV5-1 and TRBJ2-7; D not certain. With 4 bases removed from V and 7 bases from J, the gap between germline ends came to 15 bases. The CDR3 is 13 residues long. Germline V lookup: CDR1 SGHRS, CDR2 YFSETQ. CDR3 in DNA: TGCGCCAGCAGCGTGGTCTACTACAATGAGCAGTACTTC. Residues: CASSVVYYNEQYF. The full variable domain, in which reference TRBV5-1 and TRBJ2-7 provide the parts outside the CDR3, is KAGVTQTPRYLIKTRGQQVTLSCSPISGHRSVSWYQQTPGQGLQFLFEYFSETQRNKGNFPGRFSGRQFSNSRSEMNVSTLELGDSALYLCASSVVYYNEQYFGPGTRLTVT.

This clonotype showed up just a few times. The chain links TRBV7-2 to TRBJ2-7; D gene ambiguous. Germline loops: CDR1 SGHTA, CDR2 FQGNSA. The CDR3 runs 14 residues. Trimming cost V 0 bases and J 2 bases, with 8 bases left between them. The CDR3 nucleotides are TGTGCCAGCAGCTTAGCCAGGTTTGCCTACGAGCAGTACTTC. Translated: CASSLARFAYEQYF.

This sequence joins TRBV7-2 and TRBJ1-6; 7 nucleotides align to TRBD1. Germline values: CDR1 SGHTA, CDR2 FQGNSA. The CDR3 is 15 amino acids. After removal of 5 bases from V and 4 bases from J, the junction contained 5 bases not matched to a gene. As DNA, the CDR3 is TGTGCCAGCAGCCCGCCGACAGGGTATAATTCACCCCTCCACTTT. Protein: CASSPPTGYNSPLHF.

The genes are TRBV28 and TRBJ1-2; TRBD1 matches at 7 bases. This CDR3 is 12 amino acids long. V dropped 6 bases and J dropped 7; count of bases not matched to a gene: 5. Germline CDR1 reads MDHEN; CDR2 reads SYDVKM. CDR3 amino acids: CASRGDRAGYTF. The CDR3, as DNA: TGTGCCAGCAGAGGCGACAGGGCTGGCTACACCTTC.

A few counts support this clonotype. CDR3 sequence reads: CASKRVQGNYGYTF. For the CDR3, the DNA is TGCGCCAGCAAACGGGTACAAGGGAACTATGGCTACACCTTC. V is TRBV5-1 and J is TRBJ1-2; D gene unclear. Trimming stripped 6 bases from V and 2 bases from J, with 14 bases between. In germline, CDR1 is SGHRS, CDR2 YFSETQ. The CDR3 is made up of 14 amino acids.

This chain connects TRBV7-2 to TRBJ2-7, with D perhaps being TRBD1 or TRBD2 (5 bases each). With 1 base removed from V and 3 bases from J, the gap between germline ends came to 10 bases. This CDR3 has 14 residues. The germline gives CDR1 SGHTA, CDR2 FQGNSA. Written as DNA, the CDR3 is TGTGCCAGCAGCTTAGATGGGACCTACTACGAGCAGTACTTC. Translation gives CASSLDGTYYEQYF.

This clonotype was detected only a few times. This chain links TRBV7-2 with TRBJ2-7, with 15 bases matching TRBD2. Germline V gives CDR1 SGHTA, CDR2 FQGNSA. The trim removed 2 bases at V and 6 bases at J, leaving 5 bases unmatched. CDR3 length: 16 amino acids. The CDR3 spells CASSLTGLAGGGEQYF. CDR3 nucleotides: TGTGCCAGCAGCTTAACCGGACTAGCGGGAGGGGGCGAGCAGTACTTC.

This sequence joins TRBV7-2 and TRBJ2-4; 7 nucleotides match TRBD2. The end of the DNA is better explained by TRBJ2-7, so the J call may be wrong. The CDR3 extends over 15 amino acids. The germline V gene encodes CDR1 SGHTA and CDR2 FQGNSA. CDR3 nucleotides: TGTGCCAGCAGCTTAGCGGGAGGGTTGACCTACGAGCAGTACTTC. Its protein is CASSLAGGLTYEQYF.

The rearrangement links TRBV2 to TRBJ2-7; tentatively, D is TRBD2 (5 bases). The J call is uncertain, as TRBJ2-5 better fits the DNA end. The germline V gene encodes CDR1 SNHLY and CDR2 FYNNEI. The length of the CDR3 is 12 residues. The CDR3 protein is CAIPDVAETQYF. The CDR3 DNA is TGTGCCATTCCTGATGTAGCGGAGACCCAGTACTTC.